This TCR beta chain comes out of a study of OX40 agonist ivuxolimab in advanced cancers. General study points: Blood T cells, both CD4+ and CD8+, expanded clonally by week 6 at 0.1 to 3.0 mg/kg.

Generated by immunoSEQ multiplex PCR, the TCRdb table keeps only in-frame clones and is missing some. The sample carries nearly 60,000 clones, about 90% recorded once. Germline assignment: CDR1 DFQATT and CDR2 SNEGSKA (reference sequence). The V gene lost 3 bases and the J gene lost 4 bases, with 2 bases spanning the gap. The CDR3 length is 10 residues. A word on this clone: Its antigen is not known.

Autoimmune disease history or systemic immunosuppression was exclusionary. The receptor comes from an adult with an advanced solid tumor such as melanoma, head and neck, liver or kidney cancer. The chain combines TRBV20-1 with TRBJ2-3; no clear D. Sequenced here: CD4+ or CD8+ T cells sorted from blood, sampled in a trial of the OX40 agonist ivuxolimab. The CDR3 nucleotides are TGCAGTGCTAGTCCAGATACGCAGTATTTT. This codes for CSASPDTQYF.